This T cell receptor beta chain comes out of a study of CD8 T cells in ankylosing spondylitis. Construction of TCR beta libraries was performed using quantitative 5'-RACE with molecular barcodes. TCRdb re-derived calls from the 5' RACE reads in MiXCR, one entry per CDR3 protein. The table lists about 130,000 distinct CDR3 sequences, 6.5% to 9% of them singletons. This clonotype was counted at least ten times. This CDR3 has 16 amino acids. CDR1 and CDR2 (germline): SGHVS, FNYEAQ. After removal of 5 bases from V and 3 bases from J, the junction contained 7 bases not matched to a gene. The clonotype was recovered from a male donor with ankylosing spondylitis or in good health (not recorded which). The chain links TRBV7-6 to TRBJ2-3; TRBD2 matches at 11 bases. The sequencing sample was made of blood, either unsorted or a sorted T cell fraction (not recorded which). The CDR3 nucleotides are TGTGCCAGCAGCCCTACTTGGACTAGCGGGACAGATACGCAGTATTTT. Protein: CASSPTWTSGTDTQYF.